A selection of T cell receptor beta chains follows, all from one sample in a study of identical twins. One entry per CDR3 protein results from TCRdb running MiXCR on the 5' RACE reads. The sample carries about 520,000 distinct CDR3 sequences, about 20% recorded once. These data are also associated with another study on T cells expressing NK-cell markers.

The specimen was CD4+ T cells sorted from blood. All receptors come from a woman aged 18-29 years in good health. Each CDR3 is given without its conserved first and last residue.

v_call: TRBV7-2; cdr3_aa: ASSLETGEQF
v_call: TRBV4-2; cdr3_aa: ASSPGTSGTYNEQF
v_call: TRBV5-1; cdr3_aa: ASSSLLAGGPSEQF
v_call: TRBV3-1; cdr3_aa: ASSHPSVNNEQF
v_call: TRBV20-1; cdr3_aa: SARDWSGAGSYNEQF
v_call: TRBV3-1; cdr3_aa: ASSLTSGGSYEQY
v_call: TRBV12-5; cdr3_aa: ASGPAGTDTQY
v_call: TRBV27; cdr3_aa: ASSPRYEARVVETQH
v_call: TRBV20-1; cdr3_aa: SASRDIEAF
v_call: TRBV20-1; cdr3_aa: TIGGPWKEAF
v_call: TRBV20-1; cdr3_aa: SARPDRGQVNTEAF
v_call: TRBV11-3; cdr3_aa: ASSLDRVGLRNTEAF
v_call: TRBV14; cdr3_aa: ASSQPGPTWGRYNEQF
v_call: TRBV12-3/TRBV12-4; cdr3_aa: ASSFVGLYGYT
v_call: TRBV20-1; cdr3_aa: SARLGGRNTEAF
v_call: TRBV2; cdr3_aa: ASSSLPAYEQY
v_call: TRBV5-1; cdr3_aa: ASSPVAGGRYTQY
v_call: TRBV15; cdr3_aa: ATSRAQGNTEAF
v_call: TRBV5-1; cdr3_aa: ASKDASYEQY
v_call: TRBV7-2; cdr3_aa: ASSFGTSGRVGEQF
v_call: TRBV4-3; cdr3_aa: ASSQDGGPGELF
v_call: TRBV5-1; cdr3_aa: ASSTGTRHEKLF
v_call: TRBV20-1; cdr3_aa: SASRTGSYNEQF
v_call: TRBV7-9; cdr3_aa: ASSLNGAENEKLF
v_call: TRBV12-3/TRBV12-4; cdr3_aa: ASRTSLGQGLKSSYNEQF
v_call: TRBV11-3; cdr3_aa: ASSFGGAIYNEQF
v_call: TRBV5-1; cdr3_aa: ASSLRREAGYGYT
v_call: TRBV15; cdr3_aa: ATSRDSGEAQPQH
v_call: TRBV6-6; cdr3_aa: ASRPGLTEQF
v_call: TRBV18; cdr3_aa: ASSPLGGGTDTQY
v_call: TRBV11-3; cdr3_aa: ASSATGKSGELF
v_call: TRBV7-2; cdr3_aa: ASSLQGFEQY
v_call: TRBV7-9; cdr3_aa: ASSLAGGPDEQY
v_call: TRBV12-3/TRBV12-4; cdr3_aa: ASSLRGLGNQPQH
v_call: TRBV10-3; cdr3_aa: AISVSGEYNEQF
v_call: TRBV11-1; cdr3_aa: ASSFRATNVPGLLINEQF
v_call: TRBV3-1; cdr3_aa: ASSQERLAGVTGELF
v_call: TRBV2; cdr3_aa: ASSESWGPPYEQY
v_call: TRBV25-1; cdr3_aa: ASSELSLTYGYT
v_call: TRBV10-3; cdr3_aa: AISESQAGAGEQY
v_call: TRBV29-1; cdr3_aa: SVARGGSSTDTQY
v_call: TRBV20-1; cdr3_aa: SANPSSSKNIQY
v_call: TRBV10-3; cdr3_aa: AINNTTNEKLF
v_call: TRBV6-1; cdr3_aa: ASSPPRSGLISYEQY
v_call: TRBV6-5; cdr3_aa: ASSYGGDSPLH
v_call: TRBV7-9; cdr3_aa: ASFRWEGSSYEQY
v_call: TRBV15; cdr3_aa: ATSSRTGGSETQY
v_call: TRBV20-1; cdr3_aa: SALGQGGDQPQH
v_call: TRBV4-3; cdr3_aa: ASSQEITGYNQPQH
v_call: TRBV6-1; cdr3_aa: ASSDSLTSGSYNEQF
v_call: TRBV29-1; cdr3_aa: SVVTGVSNEKLF
v_call: TRBV20-1; cdr3_aa: SASVVAGAQGQY
v_call: TRBV7-8; cdr3_aa: ASGRGLAVGTDTQY
v_call: TRBV10-1; cdr3_aa: ASAAGQLY
v_call: TRBV6-1; cdr3_aa: ASSRLAGAGDTQY